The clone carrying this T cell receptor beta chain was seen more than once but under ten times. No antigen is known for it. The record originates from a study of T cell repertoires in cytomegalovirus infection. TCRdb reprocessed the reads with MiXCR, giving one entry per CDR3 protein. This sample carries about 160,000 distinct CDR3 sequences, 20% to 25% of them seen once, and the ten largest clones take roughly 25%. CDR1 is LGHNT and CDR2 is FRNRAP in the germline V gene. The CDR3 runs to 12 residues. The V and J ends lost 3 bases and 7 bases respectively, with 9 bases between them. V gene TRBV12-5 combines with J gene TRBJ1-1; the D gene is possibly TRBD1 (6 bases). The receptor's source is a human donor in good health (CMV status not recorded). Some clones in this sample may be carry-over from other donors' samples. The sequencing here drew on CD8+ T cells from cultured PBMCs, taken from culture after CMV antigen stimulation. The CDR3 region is CASGLPTGEAFF. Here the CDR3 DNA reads TGTGCTAGTGGTTTACCGACAGGTGAAGCTTTCTTT.